This T cell receptor (beta chain) was identified during a study of blood T cells in healthy people across ages. Using a J-beta primer mix together with a sample-barcoded 5' primer, a second PCR was run for about 6 to 11 cycles. In TCRdb, the 5' RACE reads were re-called with MiXCR into one record per CDR3 protein. This table has approximately 1.5 million distinct CDR3 sequences, less than 45% appearing once. Trimming cost V 0 bases and J 6 bases, with 17 bases left between them. The CDR3 is made up of 16 amino acids. In germline, CDR1 is LGHNA, CDR2 YSLEER. This clonotype was found a few times. Its specificity is not known. Each donor supplied approximately 10 milliliters of peripheral blood. Extraction of total RNA produced a minimum of 5 micrograms from each sample. Regarding the study as a whole: From one million sequenced T cells, diversity estimates were lower bounds. There were more naive CD4+ cells and higher diversity in long-lived donors than in aged donors.

This chain joins TRBV4-3 and TRBJ1-1, with a tentative D call TRBD1 (5 bases). Sequences were obtained from blood. The sequence derives from a woman aged 18-29 years in good health. The CDR3, as DNA: TGCGCCAGCAGCCAAGAACCCCCGGGACCGAGGGCTGAAGCTTTCTTT. As protein: CASSQEPPGPRAEAFF.